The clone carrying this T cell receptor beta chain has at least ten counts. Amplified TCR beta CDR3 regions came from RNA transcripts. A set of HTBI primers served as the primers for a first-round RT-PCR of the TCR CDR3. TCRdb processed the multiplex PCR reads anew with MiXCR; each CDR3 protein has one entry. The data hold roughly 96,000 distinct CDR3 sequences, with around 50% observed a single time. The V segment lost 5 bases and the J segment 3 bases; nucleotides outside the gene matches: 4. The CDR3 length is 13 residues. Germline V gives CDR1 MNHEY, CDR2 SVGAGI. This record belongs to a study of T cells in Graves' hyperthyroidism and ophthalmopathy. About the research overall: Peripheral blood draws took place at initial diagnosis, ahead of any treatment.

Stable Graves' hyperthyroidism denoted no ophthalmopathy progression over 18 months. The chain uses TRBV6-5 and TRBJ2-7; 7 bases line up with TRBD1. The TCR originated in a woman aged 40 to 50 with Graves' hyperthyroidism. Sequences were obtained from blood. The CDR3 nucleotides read TGTGCCAGCAGTCCTTGGGACAGCTACGAGCAGTACTTC. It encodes CASSPWDSYEQYF.